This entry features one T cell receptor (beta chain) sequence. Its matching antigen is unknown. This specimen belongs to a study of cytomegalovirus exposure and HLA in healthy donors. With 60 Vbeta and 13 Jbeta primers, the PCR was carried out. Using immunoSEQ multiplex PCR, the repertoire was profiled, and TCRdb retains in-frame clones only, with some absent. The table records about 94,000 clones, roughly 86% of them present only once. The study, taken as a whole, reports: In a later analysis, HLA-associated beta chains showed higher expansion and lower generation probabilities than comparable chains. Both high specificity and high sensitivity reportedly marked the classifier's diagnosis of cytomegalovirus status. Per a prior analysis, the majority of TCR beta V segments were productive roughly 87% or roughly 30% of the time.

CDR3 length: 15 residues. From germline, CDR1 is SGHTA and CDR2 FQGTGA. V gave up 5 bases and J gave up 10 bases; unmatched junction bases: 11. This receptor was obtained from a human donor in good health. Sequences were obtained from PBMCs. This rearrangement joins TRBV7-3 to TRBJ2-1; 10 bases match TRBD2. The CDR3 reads CASSPTSGDYQEQFF. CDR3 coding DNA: TGTGCCAGCAGCCCCACTAGCGGGGACTACCAAGAGCAGTTCTTC.